The text below deals with one T cell receptor (beta chain). Its antigen is unknown. The germline CDR1 and CDR2 sequences are SNHLY and FYNNEI. The V gene end was trimmed by 6 bases and the J gene end by 4 bases; junction bases not matched to a gene: 4. CDR3 length: 15 residues. These data come from a study of graft-versus-host responses after intestinal transplantation. Assay: immunoSEQ multiplex PCR; the TCRdb copy retains only in-frame clones and omits some. Of about 70,000 clones detected, roughly 89% appear once; the ten largest clones hold roughly 3.9%. Study-wide points: GvH clones surfaced in recipient marrow, some emerging earlier in ileum or blood.

The TCR was taken from a human donor who was the organ donor for an intestinal transplant. Material: unstimulated CD8+ T cells sorted from spleen or lymph node cells, obtained before transplant. The chain employs TRBV2 and TRBJ1-5; 12 nucleotides align to TRBD1. CDR3 in amino acids: CASRGDRGRNQPQHF. CDR3 sequence (DNA): TGTGCCAGCAGGGGGGACAGGGGGCGGAATCAGCCCCAGCATTTT.